One and the same sample provided the 18 T cell receptor beta chains below, sequenced in a study of blood T cell repertoires in COVID-19. The protocol was immunoSEQ multiplex PCR, while the TCRdb copy is restricted to in-frame clones and leaves out a portion. The sample holds more than 45,000 clones, over 70% seen once. Material: peripheral blood. These receptors were taken from a human donor in a cohort sampled during active COVID-19.

V and J are TRBV6-6 and TRBJ1-1, with a weak D call TRBD1 (5 bases). The germline V gene has CDR1 MNHNY and CDR2 SVGAGI (reference sequence). CDR3 length equals 16 residues. The V gene lost 7 bases and the J gene lost 0 bases, with 18 bases spanning the gap. The CDR3 nucleotides read TGTGCCAGCAATGGGGCCGCGGGAGCCATGAACACTGAAGCTTTCTTT. Translated, it gives CASNGAAGAMNTEAFF.

The chain is built from TRBV3-1 (or the pseudogene TRBV3-2) and TRBJ2-7; 9 bases are a match to TRBD1. Germline CDR1 reads LGHDT; CDR2 reads YNNKEL (reference sequence). V trimming: 4 bases; J trimming: 5 bases; junction bases outside the gene matches: 9. The CDR3 length is 15 residues. The CDR3 here is CASSLRTGAVDEQYF. CDR3 sequence (DNA): TGTGCCAGCAGCCTCCGGACAGGGGCGGTCGACGAGCAGTACTTC.

Comment on this clone: Within the sample, other DNA sequences also encode this same CDR3. This chain joins TRBV7-9 and TRBJ1-2, with TRBD1 matching 9 bases. J lost 8 bases, V lost 3 bases, and 13 bases had no gene match. The CDR3 has 16 amino acids. Per germline, CDR1 SEHNR and CDR2 FQNEAQ (reference sequence). The CDR3 DNA sequence: TGTGCCAGCAGCTTTCTTGGACAGGGGATCCTTCTAGGCTACACCTTC. This translates into CASSFLGQGILLGYTF.

V is TRBV6-5 and J is TRBJ1-2, with unresolved D. V was trimmed by 7 bases and J by 4 bases, leaving 10 bases between them. Germline values: CDR1 MNHEY, CDR2 SVGAGI. This CDR3 spans 12 amino acids. This CDR3 is CASKIGSYGYTF. The CDR3, as DNA: TGTGCCAGCAAGATCGGTTCCTATGGCTACACCTTC.

This clone appeared a few times. The V call is TRBV7-9, the J call TRBJ1-5; possibly TRBD1 for D (6 bases). In germline, CDR1 is SEHNR, CDR2 FQNEAQ (reference sequence). The CDR3 covers 13 residues. Trimming shortened V by 1 base and J by 7 bases, and 8 bases separated the two germline ends. CDR3 coding DNA: TGTGCCAGCAGCTTAGACAGGGACCAGCCCCAGCATTTT. It encodes CASSLDRDQPQHF.

The chain links TRBV7-9 to TRBJ1-1, with TRBD1 identical over 8 bases. The CDR3 runs 13 residues. V was pared by 0 bases and J by 11 bases, with 5 bases of the junction left unmatched. Germline assignment: CDR1 SEHNR and CDR2 FQNEAQ (reference sequence). CDR3 coding DNA: TGTGCCAGCAGCTTAGCGACAGGGGAACCGGCTTTCTTT. Its translation: CASSLATGEPAFF.

This clone showed up just once. The chain combines TRBV12-3 or TRBV12-4 with TRBJ1-2; unclear D gene. The CDR3 totals 13 residues. The germline V and J ends were trimmed by 1 base and 8 bases, with 11 bases remaining between them. The CDR3 reads CASSLGGFGGYTF. The CDR3 nucleotides are TGTGCCAGCAGTTTAGGAGGGTTTGGCGGCTACACCTTC.

This clone was counted a single time. This chain joins TRBV28 and TRBJ1-2; possible D gene TRBD1, 6 bases. CDR3 length: 13 residues. Germline CDR1 and CDR2: MDHEN and SYDVKM. V shed 4 bases and J shed 6 bases, with 12 bases lying between them. CDR3 nucleotide sequence: TGTGCCAGCAGTTCCGGACAGCTACATGGCTACACCTTC. Translated, it gives CASSSGQLHGYTF.

The V and J genes are TRBV19 and TRBJ2-7, with a possible D match to TRBD2 (6 bases). V was pared by 5 bases and J by 5 bases, with 10 bases between. The CDR3 extends over 12 amino acids. Germline V gene data show CDR1 as LNHDA and CDR2 as SQIVND (reference sequence). This CDR3 is CASSGEVDEQYF. CDR3 DNA sequence: TGTGCCAGTAGTGGGGAGGTCGACGAGCAGTACTTC.

The chain combines TRBV30 with TRBJ1-6; 8 nucleotides align to TRBD1. The CDR3 is made up of 14 amino acids. V dropped 5 bases and J dropped 9; count of bases not matched to a gene: 9. Germline values: CDR1 GTSNPN, CDR2 SVGIG (reference sequence). CDR3 region: CAWATTGGGSPLHF. The CDR3, as DNA: TGTGCCTGGGCTACAACAGGGGGAGGTTCACCCCTCCACTTT.

This clone is a singleton in its sample. This chain links TRBV7-9 with TRBJ1-2; no definite D call. Germline V gene data show CDR1 as SEHNR and CDR2 as FQNEAQ (reference sequence). The CDR3 is 16 amino acids. Trimming pared 1 base from V and 0 bases from J, leaving 12 bases between. CDR3: CASSLEREGANYGYTF. Here the CDR3 DNA reads TGTGCCAGCAGCTTAGAGCGGGAGGGAGCTAACTATGGCTACACCTTC.

The chain employs TRBV10-1 and TRBJ2-2, with 8 positions matching TRBD1. There are 15 residues in the CDR3. Germline V lookup: CDR1 WNHNN, CDR2 SYGVQD (reference sequence). With 2 bases clipped from V and 3 bases from J, the junction kept 2 bases outside the gene matches. CDR3 amino acids: CASSEDRGYTGELFF. For the CDR3, the DNA is TGCGCCAGCAGTGAGGACAGGGGATACACCGGGGAGCTGTTTTTT.

The V and J genes are TRBV28 and TRBJ2-7; possibly TRBD1 for D (5 bases). CDR3 size: 13 residues. Trimming stripped 6 bases from V and 3 bases from J, with 12 bases between. The germline CDR1 and CDR2 sequences are MDHEN and SYDVKM. CDR3 DNA sequence: TGTGCCAGCAGCAATCAGGGAATCTACGAGCAGTACTTC. Translation: CASSNQGIYEQYF.

The V call is TRBV28, the J call TRBJ2-7, with 11 bases that match TRBD1. V gave up 0 bases and J gave up 2 bases; unmatched junction bases: 0. CDR1 MDHEN and CDR2 SYDVKM come from the germline V gene. CDR3 length: 15 residues. The CDR3 nucleotides are TGTGCCAGCAGTTTATGGGGACAGGGGGCCTACGAGCAGTACTTC. Its protein product is CASSLWGQGAYEQYF.

The rearrangement joins TRBV19 to TRBJ1-5, with D maybe TRBD1 (5 bases). V was cut by 5 bases and J by 3 bases, with 17 bases left in between. Germline assignment: CDR1 LNHDA and CDR2 SQIVND (reference sequence). The CDR3 runs 16 residues. The CDR3 spells CASSAFADSPNQPQHF. The CDR3 nucleotides are TGTGCCAGTAGTGCATTCGCCGACAGCCCCAATCAGCCCCAGCATTTT.

The chain links TRBV2 to TRBJ2-7, with 9 nucleotides matching TRBD1. CDR1 is SNHLY and CDR2 is FYNNEI in the germline V gene. Germline trimming cut 3 bases from V and 6 bases from J; bases unmatched to any gene: 9. This CDR3 is 15 amino acids long. The CDR3 bases are TGTGCCAGCAGTGATCGGGGACAGGGTTTTTCCGAGCAGTACTTC. Its protein product is CASSDRGQGFSEQYF.

This clone was counted a single time. The DNA for the CDR3 is TGTGCCAGCAGACCACAGGGGGGCAACACTGAAGCTTTCTTT. Its translation is CASRPQGGNTEAFF. The chain carries TRBV2 and TRBJ1-1; the match to TRBD1 covers 8 bases. V lost 6 bases and J lost 2; bases outside the gene matches: 5. The CDR3 covers 14 residues. From germline, CDR1 is SNHLY and CDR2 FYNNEI.

This sequence joins TRBV30 and TRBJ2-7; 7 bases map to TRBD2. The CDR3 has 13 residues. V gave up 2 bases and J gave up 6 bases; unmatched junction bases: 7. Germline V gene data show CDR1 as GTSNPN and CDR2 as SVGIG (reference sequence). The CDR3 coding sequence is TGTGCCTGGAGTTGGGGGGAGGGCCGCGAGCAGTACTTC. The encoded protein is CAWSWGEGREQYF.